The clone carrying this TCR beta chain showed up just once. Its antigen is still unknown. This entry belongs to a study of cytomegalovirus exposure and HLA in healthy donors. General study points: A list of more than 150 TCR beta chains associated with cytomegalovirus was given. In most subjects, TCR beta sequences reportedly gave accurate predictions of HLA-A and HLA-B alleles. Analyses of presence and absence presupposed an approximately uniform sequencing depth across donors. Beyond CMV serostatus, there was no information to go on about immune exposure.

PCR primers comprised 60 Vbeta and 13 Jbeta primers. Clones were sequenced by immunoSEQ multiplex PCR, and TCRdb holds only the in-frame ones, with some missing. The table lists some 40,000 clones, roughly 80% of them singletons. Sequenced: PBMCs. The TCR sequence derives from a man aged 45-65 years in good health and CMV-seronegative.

The CDR3 region is CASTFIGGSEAFF. DNA of the CDR3: TGTGCCAGTACCTTTATTGGGGGGAGTGAAGCTTTCTTT. The chain couples TRBV19 to TRBJ1-1, with a tentative D call TRBD1 (5 bases). The length of the CDR3 is 13 residues. The germline gives CDR1 LNHDA, CDR2 SQIVND (reference sequence). V was shortened by 7 bases and J by 7 bases, with 16 bases between the two germline ends.